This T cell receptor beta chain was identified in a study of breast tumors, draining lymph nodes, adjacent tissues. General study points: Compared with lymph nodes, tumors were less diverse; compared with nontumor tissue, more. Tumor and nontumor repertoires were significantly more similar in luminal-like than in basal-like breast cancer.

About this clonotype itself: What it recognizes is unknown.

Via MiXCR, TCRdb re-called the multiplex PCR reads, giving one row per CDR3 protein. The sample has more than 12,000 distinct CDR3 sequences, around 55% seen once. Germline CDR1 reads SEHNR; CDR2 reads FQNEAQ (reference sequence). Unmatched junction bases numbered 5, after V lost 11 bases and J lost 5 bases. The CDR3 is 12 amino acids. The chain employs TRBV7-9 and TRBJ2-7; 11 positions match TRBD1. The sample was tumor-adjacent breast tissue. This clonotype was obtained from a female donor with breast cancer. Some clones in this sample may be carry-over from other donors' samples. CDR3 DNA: TGTGCCGGCCGGACAGGGGGCGACGAGCAGTACTTC. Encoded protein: CAGRTGGDEQYF.